The clone carrying this T cell receptor (beta chain) was seen at least ten times. It was by 5'RACE with 10-nucleotide random UMIs that the cDNA was made. TCRdb analysed the 5' RACE reads with MiXCR anew, one entry per CDR3 protein. The table includes 65,000 to 80,000 distinct CDR3 sequences, around 4.8% detected once. This entry belongs to a study of neurological immune-mediated disorders. The V end lost 1 base, the J end lost 1 base, and 9 bases lay between the germline ends. Per germline, CDR1 DFQATT and CDR2 SNEGSKA (reference sequence). This CDR3 spans 14 amino acids. V is TRBV20-1 and J is TRBJ2-3, with D perhaps TRBD2 (6 bases). Sequences were obtained from PBMCs. The clonotype was recovered from a woman aged 65 to 85 with multiple sclerosis. The DNA of the CDR3 is TGCAGTGCTAGAGTATCTAGCGGCACAGATACGCAGTATTTT. Protein sequence: CSARVSSGTDTQYF.